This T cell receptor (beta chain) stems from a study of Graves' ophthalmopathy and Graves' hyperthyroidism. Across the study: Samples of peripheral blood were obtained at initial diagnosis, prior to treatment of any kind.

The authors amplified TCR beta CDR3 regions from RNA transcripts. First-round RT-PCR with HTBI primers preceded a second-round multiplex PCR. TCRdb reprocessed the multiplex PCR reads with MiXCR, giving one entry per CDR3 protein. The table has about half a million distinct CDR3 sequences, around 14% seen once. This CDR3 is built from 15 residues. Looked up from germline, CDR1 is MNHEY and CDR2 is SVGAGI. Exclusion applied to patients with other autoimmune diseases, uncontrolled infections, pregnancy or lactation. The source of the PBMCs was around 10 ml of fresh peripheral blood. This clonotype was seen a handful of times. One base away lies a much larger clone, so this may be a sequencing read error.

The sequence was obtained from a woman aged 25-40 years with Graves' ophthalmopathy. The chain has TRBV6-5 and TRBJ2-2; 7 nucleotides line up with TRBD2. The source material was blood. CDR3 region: CASSLISGNTGELCF. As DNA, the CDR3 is TGTGCCAGCAGTTTGATCAGCGGGAACACCGGGGAGCTGTGTTTT.